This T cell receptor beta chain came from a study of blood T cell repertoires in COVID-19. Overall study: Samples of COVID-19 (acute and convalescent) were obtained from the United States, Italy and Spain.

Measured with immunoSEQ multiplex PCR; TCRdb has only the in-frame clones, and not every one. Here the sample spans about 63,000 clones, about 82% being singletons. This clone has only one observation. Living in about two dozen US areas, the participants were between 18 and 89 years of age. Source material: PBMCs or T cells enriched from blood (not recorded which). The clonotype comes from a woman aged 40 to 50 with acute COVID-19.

CDR3 bases: TGTGCCAGCAGCCTTCGTCAGGGGGGCGATCAGCCCCAGCATTTT. Protein sequence: CASSLRQGGDQPQHF. V and J are TRBV28 and TRBJ1-5; 7 nucleotides align to TRBD1. The trim removed 6 bases at V and 5 bases at J, leaving 10 bases unmatched. This CDR3 is built from 15 residues. Germline CDR1 reads MDHEN; CDR2 reads SYDVKM.